The 21 T cell receptor beta chains in this list originate from one sample, sequenced in a study of blood T cell repertoires in COVID-19. Profiled with immunoSEQ multiplex PCR; TCRdb holds only in-frame clones, not every one. The repertoire has around 120,000 clones, around 87% of them found once; the top ten carry 7.5% to 8%. The sequenced sample was peripheral blood. The receptors derive from a man aged 50 to 60 with acute or convalescent COVID-19.

The chain carries TRBV14 and TRBJ1-2; 8 bases line up with TRBD1. The CDR3 spans 13 residues. V lost 2 bases and J lost 5; bases outside the gene matches: 1. Germline loops: CDR1 SGHDN, CDR2 FVKESK. The CDR3 bases are TGTGCCAGCAGCCAAACAGGGGGGTATGGCTACACCTTC. This gives the protein CASSQTGGYGYTF.

J is TRBJ1-1 and V is TRBV3-1 (or the pseudogene TRBV3-2); D is undetermined. The CDR3 runs 12 residues. The ends were cut back, 3 bases at V and 1 base at J, with 3 bases in the middle. Germline-derived CDR1 and CDR2 are LGHDT and YNNKEL (reference sequence). The DNA for the CDR3 is TGTGCCAGCAGCCACCAGAACACTGAAGCTTTCTTT. It translates to CASSHQNTEAFF.

The genes are TRBV7-9 and TRBJ2-3, with 11 bases fitting TRBD2. There are 17 residues in the CDR3. Germline V gene sequence: CDR1 SEHNR, CDR2 FQNEAQ (reference sequence). The V gene end was trimmed by 4 bases and the J gene end by 8 bases; junction bases not matched to a gene: 14. The CDR3 loop is CASSSPGTSGLIPTQYF. CDR3 sequence (DNA): TGTGCCAGCAGCTCCCCGGGGACTAGCGGACTGATACCTACGCAGTATTTT.

This rearrangement joins TRBV24-1 to TRBJ2-3; 7 nucleotides line up with TRBD1. V shed 4 bases and J 5 bases; nucleotides not matched to a gene: 11. Germline V gene lookup returns CDR1 KGHDR and CDR2 SFDVKD. The CDR3 has 16 amino acids. The CDR3 DNA follows: TGTGCCACCAGTGACCGCCGACAGGGATGGGAAGATACGCAGTATTTT. This translates into CATSDRRQGWEDTQYF.

V usage is TRBV9 and J usage is TRBJ1-2; D may be TRBD1 (6 bases). The CDR3 covers 14 residues. The germline CDR1 and CDR2 sequences are SGDLS and YYNGEE. Deletions cut 4 bases from V and 8 bases from J, with 18 bases between. CDR3 sequence reads: CASSRDHREDGYTF. Here the CDR3 DNA reads TGTGCCAGCAGCAGGGACCACAGGGAAGACGGCTACACCTTC.

This chain joins TRBV18 and TRBJ2-2, with D possibly TRBD1 on 6 matching bases. Germline V lookup: CDR1 KGHSH, CDR2 LQKENI. The CDR3 sequence is 16 residues long. V gave up 3 bases and J gave up 2 bases, with 13 bases separating them. CDR3 DNA: TGTGCCAGCTCACCTCCCTCAGGGGTCAACACCGGGGAGCTGTTTTTT. Its translation is CASSPPSGVNTGELFF.

V gene TRBV30 combines with J gene TRBJ2-1; maybe TRBD2 (5 bases). Germline CDR1 is GTSNPN and CDR2 is SVGIG (reference sequence). The CDR3 totals 16 residues. V lost 2 bases and J lost 2, with 16 bases in between. The CDR3 loop is CAWSPRGSPPYNEQFF. The CDR3 DNA follows: TGTGCCTGGAGTCCACGGGGATCACCGCCCTACAATGAGCAGTTCTTC.

The rearrangement joins TRBV7-9 to TRBJ2-3; TRBD2 agrees at 14 bases. After removal of 1 base from V and 3 bases from J, the junction contained 6 bases not matched to a gene. Germline V gene lookup returns CDR1 SEHNR and CDR2 FQNEAQ (reference sequence). There are 18 residues in the CDR3. DNA for the CDR3: TGTGCCAGCAGCTTAGAGTGGCGGACTAGCGGGAGGACAGATACGCAGTATTTT. Its protein is CASSLEWRTSGRTDTQYF.

The rearrangement joins TRBV9 to TRBJ2-3, with D possibly TRBD2 on 6 matching bases. V was shortened by 8 bases and J by 2 bases, with 15 bases between the two germline ends. Germline loops: CDR1 SGDLS, CDR2 YYNGEE. This CDR3 has 14 amino acids. As DNA, the CDR3 is TGTGCCAGTGCTGAGGGCGGGACCACAGATACGCAGTATTTT. The encoded protein is CASAEGGTTDTQYF.

This clone has only a few counts. This chain joins TRBV14 and TRBJ2-7; 8 nucleotides match TRBD1. The V segment lost 5 bases and the J segment 3 bases; nucleotides outside the gene matches: 9. The CDR3 is 15 residues long. Germline V lookup: CDR1 SGHDN, CDR2 FVKESK. CDR3 in amino acids: CASSGWTGHSYEQYF. The DNA for the CDR3 is TGTGCCAGCAGCGGATGGACAGGGCACAGCTACGAGCAGTACTTC.

The gene calls are TRBV7-6 and TRBJ2-2; perhaps TRBD2 as D (6 bases). V was shortened by 5 bases and J by 7 bases, with 23 bases between the two germline ends. The CDR3 has 17 residues. Germline V lookup: CDR1 SGHVS, CDR2 FNYEAQ. CDR3 nucleotide sequence: TGTGCCAGCAGCCTCTCGGGCCCCCGGGGGAAGAACGGGGAGCTGTTTTTT. It translates to CASSLSGPRGKNGELFF. The whole variable domain, filled in from reference TRBV7-6 and TRBJ2-2, reads GAGVSQSPRYKVTKRGQDVALRCDPISGHVSLYWYRQALGQGPEFLTYFNYEAQQDKSGLPNDRFSAERPEGSISTLTIQRTEQRDSAMYRCASSLSGPRGKNGELFFGEGSRLTVL.

The V and J genes are TRBV6-5 and TRBJ1-2; D is undetermined. Trimming removed 2 bases at V and 0 bases at J, with 10 bases between. The V gene's germline CDR1 is MNHEY and CDR2 SVGAGI. This CDR3 comprises 15 residues. Written as DNA, the CDR3 is TGTGCCAGCAGTTACGAGGGTTTCTCTAACTATGGCTACACCTTC. This codes for CASSYEGFSNYGYTF.

The chain is built from TRBV27 and TRBJ2-7; 9 nucleotides agree with TRBD2. The J segment lost 7 bases and the V segment lost 8 bases, leaving 15 bases of the junction unmatched. The CDR3 spans 15 residues. Germline loops: CDR1 MNHEY, CDR2 SMNVEV (reference sequence). The CDR3 nucleotides read TGTGCCAGCTACGTAGCGGGAGCGGGAACGGGGGAGCAGTACTTC. Its translation: CASYVAGAGTGEQYF.

This clone came up once. V gene TRBV6-5 combines with J gene TRBJ1-3; D ambiguous. CDR1 and CDR2 (germline): MNHEY, SVGAGI. This CDR3 has 13 amino acids. The V end was cut by 8 bases, the J end by 0 bases, with 8 bases between. CDR3 sequence reads: CASQVASGNTIYF. The CDR3 coding sequence is TGTGCCAGCCAAGTGGCCTCTGGAAACACCATATATTTT.

This clone was detected once. The chain links TRBV30 to TRBJ1-5, with D possibly TRBD1 on 6 matching bases. Germline CDR1 is GTSNPN and CDR2 is SVGIG (reference sequence). Trimming pared 0 bases from V and 11 bases from J, leaving 20 bases between. The CDR3 extends over 15 amino acids. CDR3 coding DNA: TGTGCCTGGAGTGTGTCGAACCCGGCTAAGGGGGCCCAGCATTTT. It encodes CAWSVSNPAKGAQHF.

The gene calls are TRBV11-2 and TRBJ2-7; possible D gene TRBD2, 5 bases. The germline V and J ends were trimmed by 5 bases and 3 bases, with 8 bases remaining between them. Germline loops: CDR1 SGHAT, CDR2 FQNNGV. CDR3 length: 12 amino acids. The CDR3 DNA reads as TGTGCCAGCAGCAGGAGCGGCTACGAGCAGTACTTC. It encodes CASSRSGYEQYF.

The gene calls are TRBV27 and TRBJ1-5; no definite D call. Per germline, CDR1 MNHEY and CDR2 SMNVEV (reference sequence). V was trimmed by 2 bases and J by 3 bases, leaving 8 bases between them. The CDR3 runs 14 residues. CDR3 region: CASSLGQNNQPQHF. The CDR3 coding sequence is TGTGCCAGCAGTTTAGGCCAGAACAATCAGCCCCAGCATTTT.

The chain joins TRBV6-6 to TRBJ1-2; the match to TRBD1 covers 7 bases. In germline, CDR1 is MNHNY, CDR2 SVGAGI (reference sequence). The V gene end was trimmed by 9 bases and the J gene end by 2 bases; junction bases not matched to a gene: 3. This CDR3 has 12 residues. The CDR3 reads CASLTGNYGYTF. CDR3 DNA: TGTGCCAGTCTGACAGGGAACTATGGCTACACCTTC.

The table lists this clone with a count of one. The V and J genes are TRBV24-1 and TRBJ2-2, with 8 bases lining up with TRBD1. Looked up from germline, CDR1 is KGHDR and CDR2 is SFDVKD. This CDR3 region has 15 residues. V was pared by 7 bases and J by 2 bases, with 5 bases of the junction left unmatched. This chain's CDR3 is CATSAGTGNTGELFF. In DNA form, the CDR3 reads TGTGCCACCAGCGCCGGGACAGGAAACACCGGGGAGCTGTTTTTT.

The V call is TRBV7-8, the J call TRBJ2-1, with TRBD2 identical over 8 bases. Unmatched junction bases numbered 20, after V lost 1 base and J lost 9 bases. CDR1 is SGHVS and CDR2 is FQNEAQ in the germline V gene. This CDR3 is built from 19 residues. CDR3 sequence: CASSLVLLARTSKSAEQFF. DNA for the CDR3: TGTGCCAGCAGCTTAGTGTTGTTGGCTCGGACTAGCAAGTCGGCTGAGCAGTTCTTC. Full variable domain (remainder filled in from reference TRBV7-8 and TRBJ2-1): GAGVSQSPRYKVAKRGQDVALRCDPISGHVSLFWYQQALGQGPEFLTYFQNEAQLDKSGLPSDRFFAERPEGSVSTLKIQRTQQEDSAVYLCASSLVLLARTSKSAEQFFGPGTRLTVL.

The chain links TRBV7-2 to TRBJ1-5; TRBD1 might be the D (5 bases). The CDR3 contains 15 residues. Germline CDR1 is SGHTA and CDR2 is FQGNSA. V lost 3 bases, J lost 0 bases, and 9 bases lay in between. As DNA, the CDR3 is TGTGCCAGCAGCTTCTCGACAGTTAGCAATCAGCCCCAGCATTTT. As protein: CASSFSTVSNQPQHF.